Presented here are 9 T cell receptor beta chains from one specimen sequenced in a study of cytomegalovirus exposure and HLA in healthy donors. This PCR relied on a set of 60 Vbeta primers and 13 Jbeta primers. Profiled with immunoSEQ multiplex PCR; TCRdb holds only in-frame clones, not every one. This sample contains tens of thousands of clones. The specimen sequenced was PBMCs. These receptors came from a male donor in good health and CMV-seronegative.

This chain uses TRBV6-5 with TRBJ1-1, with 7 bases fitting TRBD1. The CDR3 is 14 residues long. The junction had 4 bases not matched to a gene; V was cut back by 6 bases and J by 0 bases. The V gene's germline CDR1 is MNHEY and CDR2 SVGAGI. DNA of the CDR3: TGTGCCAGCAGGTTGGGACAGATGAACACTGAAGCTTTCTTT. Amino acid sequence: CASRLGQMNTEAFF.

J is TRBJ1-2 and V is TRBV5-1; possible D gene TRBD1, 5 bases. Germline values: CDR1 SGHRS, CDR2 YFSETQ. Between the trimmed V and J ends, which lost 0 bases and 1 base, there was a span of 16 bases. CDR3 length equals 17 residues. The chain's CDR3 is CASSLAGGTDINYGYTF. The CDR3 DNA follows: TGCGCCAGCAGCTTGGCCGGGGGGACGGATATTAACTATGGCTACACCTTC.

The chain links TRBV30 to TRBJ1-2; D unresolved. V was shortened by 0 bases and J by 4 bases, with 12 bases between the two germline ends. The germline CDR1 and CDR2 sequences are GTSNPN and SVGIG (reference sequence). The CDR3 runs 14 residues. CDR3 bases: TGTGCCTGGAGTGTAAGAAGAGTTTCCTATGGCTACACCTTC. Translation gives CAWSVRRVSYGYTF.

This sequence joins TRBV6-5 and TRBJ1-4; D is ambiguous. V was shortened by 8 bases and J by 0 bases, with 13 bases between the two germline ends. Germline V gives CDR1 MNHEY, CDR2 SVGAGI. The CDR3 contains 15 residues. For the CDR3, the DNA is TGTGCCAGCCGATTTACTGGTACAACTAATGAAAAACTGTTTTTT. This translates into CASRFTGTTNEKLFF.

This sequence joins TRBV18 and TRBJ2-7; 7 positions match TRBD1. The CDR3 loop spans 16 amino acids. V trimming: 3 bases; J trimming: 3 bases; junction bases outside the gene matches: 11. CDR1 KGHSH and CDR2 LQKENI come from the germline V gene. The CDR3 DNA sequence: TGTGCCAGCTCACCCCGAGCTGGGACAGACGTCTACGAGCAGTACTTC. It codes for CASSPRAGTDVYEQYF.

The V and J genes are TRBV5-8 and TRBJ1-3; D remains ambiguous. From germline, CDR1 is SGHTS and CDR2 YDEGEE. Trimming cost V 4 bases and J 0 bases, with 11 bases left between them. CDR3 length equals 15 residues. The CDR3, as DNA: TGTGCCAGCAGCCCGACACGGGGCTCTGGAAACACCATATATTTT. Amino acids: CASSPTRGSGNTIYF.

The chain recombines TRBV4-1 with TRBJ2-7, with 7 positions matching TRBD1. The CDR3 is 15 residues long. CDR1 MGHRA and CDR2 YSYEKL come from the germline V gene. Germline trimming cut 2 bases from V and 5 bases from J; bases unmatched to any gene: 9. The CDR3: CASSQLNRGPDEQYF. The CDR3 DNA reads TGCGCCAGCAGCCAATTGAATAGGGGGCCTGACGAGCAGTACTTC.

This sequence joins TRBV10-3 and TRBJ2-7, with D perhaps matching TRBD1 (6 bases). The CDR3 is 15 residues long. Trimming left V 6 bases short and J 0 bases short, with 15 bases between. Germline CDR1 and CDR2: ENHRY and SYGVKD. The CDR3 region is CAIRAGQTGSYEQYF. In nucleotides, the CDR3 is TGTGCCATCAGGGCTGGACAGACAGGCTCCTACGAGCAGTACTTC.

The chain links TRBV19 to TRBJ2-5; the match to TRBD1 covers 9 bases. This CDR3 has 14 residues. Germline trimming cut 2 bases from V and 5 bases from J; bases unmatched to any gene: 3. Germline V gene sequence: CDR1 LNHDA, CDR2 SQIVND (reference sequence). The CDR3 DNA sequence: TGTGCCAGTAGTATAACCGGGACAGGGGAGACCCAGTACTTC. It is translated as CASSITGTGETQYF.